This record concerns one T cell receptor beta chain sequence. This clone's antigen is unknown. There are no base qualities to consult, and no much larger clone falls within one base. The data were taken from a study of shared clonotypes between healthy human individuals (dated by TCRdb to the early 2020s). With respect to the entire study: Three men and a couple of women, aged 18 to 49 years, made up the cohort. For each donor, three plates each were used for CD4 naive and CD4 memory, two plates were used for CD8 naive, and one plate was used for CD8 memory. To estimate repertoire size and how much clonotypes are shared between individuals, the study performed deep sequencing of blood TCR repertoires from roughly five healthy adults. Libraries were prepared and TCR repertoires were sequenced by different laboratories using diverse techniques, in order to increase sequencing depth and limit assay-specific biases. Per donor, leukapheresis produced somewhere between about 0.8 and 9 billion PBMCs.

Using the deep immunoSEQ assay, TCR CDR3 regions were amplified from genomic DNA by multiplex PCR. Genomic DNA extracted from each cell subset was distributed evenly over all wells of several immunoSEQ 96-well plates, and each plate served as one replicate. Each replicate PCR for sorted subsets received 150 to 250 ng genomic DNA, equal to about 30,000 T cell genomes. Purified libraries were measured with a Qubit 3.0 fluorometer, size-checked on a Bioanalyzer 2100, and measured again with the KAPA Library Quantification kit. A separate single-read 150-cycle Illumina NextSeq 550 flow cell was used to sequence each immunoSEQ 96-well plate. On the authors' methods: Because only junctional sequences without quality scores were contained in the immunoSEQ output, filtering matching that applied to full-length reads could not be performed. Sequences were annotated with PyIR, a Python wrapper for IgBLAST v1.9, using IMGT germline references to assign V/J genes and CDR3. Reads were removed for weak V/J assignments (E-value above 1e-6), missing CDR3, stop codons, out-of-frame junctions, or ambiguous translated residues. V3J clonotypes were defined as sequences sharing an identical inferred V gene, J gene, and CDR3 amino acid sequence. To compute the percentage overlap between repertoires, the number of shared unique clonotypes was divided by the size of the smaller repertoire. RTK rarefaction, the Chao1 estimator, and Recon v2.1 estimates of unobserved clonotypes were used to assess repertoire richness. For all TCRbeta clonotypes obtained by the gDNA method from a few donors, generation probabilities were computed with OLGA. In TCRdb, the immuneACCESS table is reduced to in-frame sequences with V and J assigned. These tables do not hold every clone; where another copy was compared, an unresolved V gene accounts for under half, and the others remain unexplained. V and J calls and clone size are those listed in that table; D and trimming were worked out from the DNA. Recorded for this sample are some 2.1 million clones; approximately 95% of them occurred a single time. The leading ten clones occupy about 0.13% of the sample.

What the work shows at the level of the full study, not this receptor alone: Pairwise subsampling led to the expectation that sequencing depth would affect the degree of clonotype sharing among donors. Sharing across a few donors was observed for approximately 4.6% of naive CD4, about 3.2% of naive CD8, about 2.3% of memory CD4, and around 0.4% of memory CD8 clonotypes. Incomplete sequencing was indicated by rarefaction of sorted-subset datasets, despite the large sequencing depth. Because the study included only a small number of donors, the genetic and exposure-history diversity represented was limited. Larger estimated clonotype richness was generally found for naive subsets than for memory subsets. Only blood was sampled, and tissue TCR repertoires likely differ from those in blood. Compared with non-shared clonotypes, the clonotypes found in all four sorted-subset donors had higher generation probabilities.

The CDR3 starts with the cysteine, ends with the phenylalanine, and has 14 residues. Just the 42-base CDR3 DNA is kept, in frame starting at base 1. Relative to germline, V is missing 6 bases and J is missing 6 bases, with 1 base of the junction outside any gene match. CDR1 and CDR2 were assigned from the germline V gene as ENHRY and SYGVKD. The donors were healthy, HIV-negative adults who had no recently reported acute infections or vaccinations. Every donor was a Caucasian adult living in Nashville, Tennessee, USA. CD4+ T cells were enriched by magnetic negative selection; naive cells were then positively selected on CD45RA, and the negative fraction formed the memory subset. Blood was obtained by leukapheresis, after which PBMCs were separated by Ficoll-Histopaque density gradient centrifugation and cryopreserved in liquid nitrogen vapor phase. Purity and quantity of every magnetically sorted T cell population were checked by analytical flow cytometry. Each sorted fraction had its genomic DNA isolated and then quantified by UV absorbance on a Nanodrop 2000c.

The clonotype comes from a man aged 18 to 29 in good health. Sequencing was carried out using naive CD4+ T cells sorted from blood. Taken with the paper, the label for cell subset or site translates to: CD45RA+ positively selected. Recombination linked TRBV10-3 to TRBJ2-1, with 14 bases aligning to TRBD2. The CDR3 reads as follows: CAIRGLAGVNEQFF. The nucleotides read TGTGCCATCAGGGGACTAGCGGGGGTCAATGAGCAGTTCTTC.